The 4 T cell receptor beta chains presented below share a single source sample, sequenced in a study of T cell changes during pregnancy in multiple sclerosis. Here immunoSEQ multiplex PCR was the method, and the copy in TCRdb shows in-frame clones only, minus some. The sample records tens of thousands of clones, around 90% being singletons. The material sequenced was CD8+ T cells from peripheral blood mononuclear cells, taken in the third trimester of pregnancy. The receptor source for this set is a female donor with multiple sclerosis, enrolled in a pregnancy study.

The V gene is TRBV4-1, the J gene TRBJ2-3; D ambiguous. The CDR3 runs 14 residues. Trimming removed 7 bases at V and 2 bases at J, with 13 bases between. Germline V gene lookup returns CDR1 MGHRA and CDR2 YSYEKL. CDR3 in amino acids: CASTPRAFTDTQYF. CDR3 nucleotides: TGCGCCAGCACCCCGCGTGCATTCACAGATACGCAGTATTTT.

The genes are TRBV5-4 and TRBJ2-7; a weak D match, TRBD1 (6 bases). CDR3 length: 15 residues. V lost 4 bases to trimming and J lost 0 bases, with 14 bases between them. The germline V gene encodes CDR1 SGHNT and CDR2 YYREEE (reference sequence). The chain's CDR3 is CASSRNRESSYEQYF. CDR3 bases: TGTGCCAGCAGCCGCAACAGGGAGAGCTCCTACGAGCAGTACTTC.

This rearrangement joins TRBV9 to TRBJ2-3, with no clear D. V was trimmed by 4 bases and J by 0 bases, leaving 9 bases between them. The germline gives CDR1 SGDLS, CDR2 YYNGEE. The CDR3 spans 14 residues. DNA of the CDR3: TGTGCCAGCAGCTCCCGGGTAAGCACAGATACGCAGTATTTT. This gives the protein CASSSRVSTDTQYF.

This sequence joins TRBV27 and TRBJ2-1, with 8 bases fitting TRBD1. The CDR3 totals 15 residues. Trimming at V came to 5 bases and at J to 5 bases, leaving 8 bases not matched to a gene. Germline V gene sequence: CDR1 MNHEY, CDR2 SMNVEV (reference sequence). The CDR3 DNA reads as TGTGCCAGCAGTCCGTGGACAGGGAAAAACAATGAGCAGTTCTTC. It codes for CASSPWTGKNNEQFF.